A selection of T cell receptor beta chains follows, all from one sample in a study of blood T cell repertoires in COVID-19. Repertoires were generated with immunoSEQ multiplex PCR, while TCRdb's copy carries only in-frame clones and drops some. The table includes some 87,000 clones, 92% detected once. Sequenced sample: peripheral blood. These receptors came from a woman in her fifties or sixties with active COVID-19. Both conserved end residues are part of each CDR3. Each record gives: J gene, D gene, clone size, V gene, CDR3 DNA, CDR3 protein. A D gene is named only where the DNA matches it firmly. The listing skips clone size in some rows; elsewhere it reads once, few, many or a size class.

j_call: TRBJ2-7
d_call: .
clone_size: .
v_call: TRBV5-1
cdr3_nt: TGCGCCAGCAGACCCGAGGGTCATAACTTTTACGAGCAGTACTTC
cdr3_aa: CASRPEGHNFYEQYF

j_call: TRBJ2-7
d_call: TRBD2
clone_size: .
v_call: TRBV4-3
cdr3_nt: TGCGCCAGCAGCCAAGACCCCGGGGGGGGGTTGAGCGAGCAGTACTTC
cdr3_aa: CASSQDPGGGLSEQYF

j_call: TRBJ1-1
d_call: .
clone_size: .
v_call: TRBV10-3
cdr3_nt: TGTGCCATCAGTGCAGCACAGGGAAGGAACACTGAAGCTTTCTTT
cdr3_aa: CAISAAQGRNTEAFF

j_call: TRBJ2-1
d_call: TRBD2
clone_size: .
v_call: TRBV7-8
cdr3_nt: TGTGCCAGCAGATTCGCCATGACTAGCGTGTACAATGAGCAGTTCTTC
cdr3_aa: CASRFAMTSVYNEQFF

j_call: TRBJ2-4
d_call: TRBD2
clone_size: .
v_call: TRBV5-4
cdr3_nt: TGTGCCAGCAGCTTAGCTAGCGGGGGCAAAAACATTCAGTACTTC
cdr3_aa: CASSLASGGKNIQYF

j_call: TRBJ2-3
d_call: TRBD2
clone_size: .
v_call: TRBV5-1
cdr3_nt: TGCGCCAGCAACCGGTTAGCGGGAGTGGGAGCAGATACGCAGTATTTT
cdr3_aa: CASNRLAGVGADTQYF

j_call: TRBJ2-2
d_call: TRBD1
clone_size: once
v_call: TRBV2
cdr3_nt: TGTGCCAGCAGTGAGAGTTCAGGGGGCCTGGGGGAGCTGTTTTTT
cdr3_aa: CASSESSGGLGELFF

j_call: TRBJ2-2
d_call: .
clone_size: .
v_call: TRBV7-2
cdr3_nt: TGTGCCAGCAGCTCAGGACTGGGTAGGACCGGGGAGCTGTTTTTT
cdr3_aa: CASSSGLGRTGELFF

j_call: TRBJ2-1
d_call: TRBD1
clone_size: .
v_call: TRBV7-9
cdr3_nt: TGTGCCAGCAGATCTCCGGGGACAGGCTACAATGAGCAGTTCTTC
cdr3_aa: CASRSPGTGYNEQFF

j_call: TRBJ2-7
d_call: TRBD2
clone_size: .
v_call: TRBV5-1
cdr3_nt: TGCGCCAGCAGCGCTAGCGGGAGTTACGAGCAGTACTTC
cdr3_aa: CASSASGSYEQYF

j_call: TRBJ1-3
d_call: TRBD1
clone_size: .
v_call: TRBV7-2
cdr3_nt: TGTGCCAGCAGCTTTGGGACAGTGTCTGGAAACACCATATATTTT
cdr3_aa: CASSFGTVSGNTIYF

j_call: TRBJ2-7
d_call: .
clone_size: .
v_call: TRBV10-1
cdr3_nt: TGCGCCAGCAGCGGTGGAGGGAAACGGTACGAGCAGTACTTC
cdr3_aa: CASSGGGKRYEQYF

j_call: TRBJ1-2
d_call: TRBD1
clone_size: once
v_call: TRBV7-9
cdr3_nt: TGTGCCAGCAGCCCAACGGGACAGGGGGCGGGATATGGCTACACCTTC
cdr3_aa: CASSPTGQGAGYGYTF

j_call: TRBJ1-6
d_call: .
clone_size: .
v_call: TRBV28
cdr3_nt: TGTGCCAGCAGTCCTATTCAGGCTTATAATTCACCCCTCCACTTT
cdr3_aa: CASSPIQAYNSPLHF

j_call: TRBJ2-7
d_call: TRBD1
clone_size: .
v_call: TRBV29-1
cdr3_nt: TGCAGCGCCGGGGACAGGGGGGCGGATTACGAGCAGTACTTC
cdr3_aa: CSAGDRGADYEQYF

j_call: TRBJ1-5
d_call: .
clone_size: .
v_call: TRBV19
cdr3_nt: TGTGCCAGTAGGCCACCGGGTAGCAATCAGCCCCAGCATTTT
cdr3_aa: CASRPPGSNQPQHF

j_call: TRBJ1-6
d_call: .
clone_size: .
v_call: TRBV11-2
cdr3_nt: TGTGCCAGCAGGATGTCAGGGTGGAATTCACCCCTCCACTTT
cdr3_aa: CASRMSGWNSPLHF

j_call: TRBJ2-1
d_call: .
clone_size: .
v_call: TRBV3-1/TRBV3-2
cdr3_nt: TGTGCCAGCAGCCAAACGGGAGCCCCCTCCAATGAGCAGTTCTTC
cdr3_aa: CASSQTGAPSNEQFF

j_call: TRBJ2-7
d_call: TRBD2
clone_size: .
v_call: TRBV27
cdr3_nt: TGTGCCAGCAGTCGAAAGCGGGAGAGGAGCTACGAGCAGTACTTC
cdr3_aa: CASSRKRERSYEQYF

j_call: TRBJ2-3
d_call: TRBD2
clone_size: .
v_call: TRBV10-1
cdr3_nt: TGCGCCAGCAGTGAGTCAGAGGTCACTAGCGGTCTCACAGATACGCAGTATTTT
cdr3_aa: CASSESEVTSGLTDTQYF

j_call: TRBJ2-1
d_call: .
clone_size: .
v_call: TRBV24-1
cdr3_nt: TGTGCCACCAGTGATTCGGACTACTCCTACAATGAGCAGTTCTTC
cdr3_aa: CATSDSDYSYNEQFF

j_call: TRBJ1-6
d_call: TRBD1
clone_size: .
v_call: TRBV3-1/TRBV3-2
cdr3_nt: TGTGCCAGCAATGACAGGGGGCGAAATTCACCCCTCCACTTT
cdr3_aa: CASNDRGRNSPLHF

j_call: TRBJ2-7
d_call: TRBD1
clone_size: .
v_call: TRBV27
cdr3_nt: TGTGCCAGCAGGCCAGGACAGGGCGAATCCTGGCGCTACGAGCAGTACTTC
cdr3_aa: CASRPGQGESWRYEQYF

j_call: TRBJ2-1
d_call: .
clone_size: .
v_call: TRBV5-4
cdr3_nt: TGTGCCAGCAGCTTAGAGGGAGAGGCCTCCTACAATGAGCAGTTCTTC
cdr3_aa: CASSLEGEASYNEQFF

j_call: TRBJ1-6
d_call: TRBD1
clone_size: .
v_call: TRBV6-5
cdr3_nt: TGTGCCAGCAGTTATACAGGGGGAAATAATTCACCCCTCCACTTT
cdr3_aa: CASSYTGGNNSPLHF

j_call: TRBJ1-6
d_call: .
clone_size: .
v_call: TRBV7-6
cdr3_nt: TGTGCCAGCAGCCAACGAACCTTGGGCGCCTATAATTCACCCCTCCACTTT
cdr3_aa: CASSQRTLGAYNSPLHF

j_call: TRBJ1-2
d_call: TRBD1
clone_size: .
v_call: TRBV28
cdr3_nt: TGTGCCAGCAGCCGACAGGGAGGCGACTATGGCTACACCTTC
cdr3_aa: CASSRQGGDYGYTF

j_call: TRBJ2-3
d_call: TRBD1
clone_size: .
v_call: TRBV6-5
cdr3_nt: TGTGCCAGCAGGACTGACAGGGGAATCACAGATACGCAGTATTTT
cdr3_aa: CASRTDRGITDTQYF

j_call: TRBJ1-1
d_call: .
clone_size: .
v_call: TRBV28
cdr3_nt: TGTGCCAGCAGTTTTCGAGCCGGAGGTTTCGAAGCTTTCTTT
cdr3_aa: CASSFRAGGFEAFF

j_call: TRBJ1-1
d_call: .
clone_size: .
v_call: TRBV7-2
cdr3_nt: TGTGCCAGCAGCTTGCGGGGGACGGTGACTGAAGCTTTCTTT
cdr3_aa: CASSLRGTVTEAFF

j_call: TRBJ2-2
d_call: .
clone_size: .
v_call: TRBV7-2
cdr3_nt: TGTGCCAGCAGTAAGGAGCGGATGAACACCGGGGAGCTGTTTTTT
cdr3_aa: CASSKERMNTGELFF

j_call: TRBJ1-5
d_call: TRBD1
clone_size: .
v_call: TRBV24-1
cdr3_nt: TGTGCCACCAGTGATGGGGGACAGGGCTTTTTT
cdr3_aa: CATSDGGQGFF